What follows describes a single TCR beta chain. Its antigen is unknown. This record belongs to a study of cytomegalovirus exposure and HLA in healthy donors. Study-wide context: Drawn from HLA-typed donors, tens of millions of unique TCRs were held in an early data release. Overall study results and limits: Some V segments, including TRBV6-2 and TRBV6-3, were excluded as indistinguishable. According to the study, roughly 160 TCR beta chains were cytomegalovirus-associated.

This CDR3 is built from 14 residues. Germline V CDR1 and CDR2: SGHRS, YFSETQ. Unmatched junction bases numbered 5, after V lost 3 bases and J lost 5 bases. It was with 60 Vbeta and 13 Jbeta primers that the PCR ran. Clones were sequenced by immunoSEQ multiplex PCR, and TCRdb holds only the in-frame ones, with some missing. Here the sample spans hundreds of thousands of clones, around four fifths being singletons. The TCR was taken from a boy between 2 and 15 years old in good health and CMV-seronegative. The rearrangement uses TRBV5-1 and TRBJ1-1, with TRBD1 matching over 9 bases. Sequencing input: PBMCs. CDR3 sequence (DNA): TGCGCCAGCAGCTACACAGGGGGCTTAACTGAAGCTTTCTTT. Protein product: CASSYTGGLTEAFF.